These T cell receptor beta chains were read from a single sample in a study of cytomegalovirus exposure and HLA in healthy donors. Clones were sequenced by immunoSEQ multiplex PCR, and TCRdb holds only the in-frame ones, with some missing. The table lists 200,000 to 250,000 clones, approximately 90% of them singletons. The specimen sequenced was PBMCs. The receptors come from a woman between 18 and 29 years old in good health and CMV-seronegative. Each CDR3 is given without its conserved first and last residue.

v_gene,CDR3aa
TRBV5-1,ASSLDRNQPQH
TRBV7-2,ASSFGSSGQETQY
TRBV6-4,AGRDRYNSPLH
TRBV5-4,ASSSQEIYGYT
TRBV5-1,ASRRGSGSPDPYEQY
TRBV2,ASSGETGRNQPQH
TRBV7-6,ASSQEGRQTFNQPQH
TRBV27,ASTSGGYTGELF
TRBV7-2,ASRSSGRAGIRETQY
TRBV7-6,ASSLAQGSVGTNEKLF
TRBV27,ASSFSGFSGNTIY
TRBV7-2,ASSLPLGRNYGYT
TRBV6-1,ASSDRGRAKNIQY
TRBV9,ASSVLRGRGNEQF
TRBV28,ASWGWTGGPYEQY
TRBV6-1,ASRSNQPQH
TRBV7-9,ASSWRQDYGYT
TRBV4-1,ASSQGQGIRGTGELF
TRBV7-6,ASSFGNEPGLAGYEQF
TRBV9,ASSVGPDPARAGGEQY
TRBV2,ASSEGQYGYT
TRBV13,ASSRAGGPSYEQY
TRBV7-2,ASSFPASGGPSYNEQF
TRBV7-2,ASSKGLAGTYEQY
TRBV5-1,AGRNNSPLH
TRBV11-3,ASSWMREGHEQY
TRBV5-1,ASSAGSGQGRADTQY
TRBV19,ASSTLGTEYGYT
TRBV5-1,ASSFMTGTGGNEQF
TRBV2,ASSEDGGTYNEQF
TRBV6-6,ASSRRVADTQY
TRBV7-9,ASSLATGSRWETQY
TRBV7-9,ASSLGQGRYNSPLH
TRBV18,ASSPPGRGTQY
TRBV10-1,ASRRLAQSTDTQY
TRBV4-3,ASSQENSVPAYNEQF
TRBV27,ASSSTGGAGGYT
TRBV2,ASRTGVNTEAF
TRBV9,ASSASTETYEQY
TRBV29-1,SVVGRLQIVEAF
TRBV15,ATSRDRNEQF
TRBV5-1,ASSRYSSGGAGEQF
TRBV4-2,ASSPGTSGRNEQY
TRBV29-1,SYGHINTEAF
TRBV30,AWSKGGAGNQPQH
TRBV4-2,ASSQLIAGGSTDTQY
TRBV18,ASGYSGGTEAF
TRBV11-2,ASSLDRDSVYEQY
TRBV19,ASSIRHILAGGPIIFYNEQF
TRBV6-6,ASRETSGIPYNEQF
TRBV7-6,ASSPGLAVMETQY
TRBV27,ASSLDGTYYEQY
TRBV7-9,ASSPDPGQSYYT
TRBV4-3,ASSQDPGGVEVNTEAF
TRBV9,ASSVGLAENNEQF
TRBV7-9,ASSTYRGLGNTEAF
TRBV6-5,ASSYSRDSGNTIY
TRBV10-3,AISAAGQGNSPLH
TRBV15,ATSKDRGYTEAF